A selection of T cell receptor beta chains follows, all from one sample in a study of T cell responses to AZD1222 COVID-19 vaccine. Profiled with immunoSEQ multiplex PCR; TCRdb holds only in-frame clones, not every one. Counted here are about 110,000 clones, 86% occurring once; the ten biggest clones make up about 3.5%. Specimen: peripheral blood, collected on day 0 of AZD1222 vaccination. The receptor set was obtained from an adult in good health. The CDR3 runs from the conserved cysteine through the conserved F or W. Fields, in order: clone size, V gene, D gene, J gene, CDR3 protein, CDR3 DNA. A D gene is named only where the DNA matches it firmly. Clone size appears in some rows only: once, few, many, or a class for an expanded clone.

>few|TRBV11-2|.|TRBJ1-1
CASSLNGGNTEAFF
TGTGCCAGCAGCTTGAACGGAGGGAACACTGAAGCTTTCTTT
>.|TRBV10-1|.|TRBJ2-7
CASQRGFDSYEQYF
TGCGCCTCTCAAAGGGGATTCGACTCCTACGAGCAGTACTTC
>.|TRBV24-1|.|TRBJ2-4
CATADNQAKNIQYF
TGTGCCACCGCGGACAACCAGGCCAAAAACATTCAGTACTTC
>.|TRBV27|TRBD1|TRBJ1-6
CASSADRHSRDSPLHF
TGTGCCAGCAGCGCGGACAGGCACTCACGGGATTCACCCCTCCACTTT
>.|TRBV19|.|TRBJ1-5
CASSIRGEKSNQPQHF
TGTGCCAGTAGCATCCGGGGAGAGAAGAGCAATCAGCCCCAGCATTTT
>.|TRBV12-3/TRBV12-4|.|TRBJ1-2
CASSLAPQSGYTF
TGTGCCAGCAGTTTAGCCCCTCAATCAGGCTACACCTTC
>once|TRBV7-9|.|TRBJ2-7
CASSLGSYEQYF
TGTGCCAGCAGCTTGGGCTCCTACGAGCAGTACTTC
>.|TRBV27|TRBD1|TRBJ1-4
CASSSDRQGWNEKLFF
TGTGCCAGCAGTTCCGACAGACAGGGCTGGAATGAAAAACTGTTTTTT
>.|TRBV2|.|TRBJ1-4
CASSEAVRALATNEKLFF
TGTGCCAGCAGTGAAGCGGTTAGGGCCTTGGCAACTAATGAAAAACTGTTTTTT
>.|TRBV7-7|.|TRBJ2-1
CASSLAGNYNEQFF
TGTGCCAGCAGCTTAGCAGGTAACTACAATGAGCAGTTCTTC
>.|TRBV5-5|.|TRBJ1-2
CASSLVSRNYGYTF
TGTGCCAGCAGCTTGGTGTCCCGGAACTATGGCTACACCTTC
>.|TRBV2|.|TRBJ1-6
CASSIGPPRCHF
TGTGCCAGCAGTATAGGACCCCCGCGATGCCACTTT
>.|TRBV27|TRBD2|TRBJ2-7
CASSSPGGSSEQYF
TGTGCCAGCAGCTCCCCGGGGGGGTCGTCCGAGCAGTACTTC
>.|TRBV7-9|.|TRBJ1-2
CASSPDSHGYTF
TGTGCCAGCAGCCCGGACTCTCATGGCTACACCTTC
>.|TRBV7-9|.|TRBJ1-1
CASSFHSFPEAFF
TGTGCCAGCAGCTTCCACTCCTTTCCCGAAGCTTTCTTT
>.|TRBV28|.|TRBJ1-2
CASSLAAGPQLYGYTF
TGTGCCAGCAGTCTGGCAGCAGGGCCCCAACTATATGGCTACACCTTC
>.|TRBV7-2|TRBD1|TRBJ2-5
CASSSYRGLQETQYF
TGTGCCAGCAGCTCATACAGGGGGCTGCAAGAGACCCAGTACTTC
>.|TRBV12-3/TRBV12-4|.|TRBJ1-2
CASSFSPGTGYTF
TGTGCCAGCAGTTTTTCTCCAGGGACCGGCTACACCTTC
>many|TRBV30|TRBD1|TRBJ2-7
CAWDRDAIQGPSYEQYF
TGTGCCTGGGACAGGGACGCGATTCAGGGTCCTTCCTACGAGCAGTACTTC
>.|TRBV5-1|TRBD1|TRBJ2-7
CASSWDRASYEQYF
TGCGCCAGCAGCTGGGACAGGGCTTCCTACGAGCAGTACTTC
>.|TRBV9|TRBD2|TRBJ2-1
CASSVASGGLNEQFF
TGTGCCAGCAGCGTAGCTAGCGGGGGCCTCAATGAGCAGTTCTTC
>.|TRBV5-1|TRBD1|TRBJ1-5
CASSPTGGVNQPQHF
TGCGCCAGCAGTCCTACAGGGGGAGTCAATCAGCCCCAGCATTTT
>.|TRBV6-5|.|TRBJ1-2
CASNSGEAANYGYTF
TGTGCCAGCAATTCGGGGGAGGCAGCTAACTATGGCTACACCTTC
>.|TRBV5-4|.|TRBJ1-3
CASSLGTPGNTIYF
TGTGCCAGCAGCTTGGGCACTCCTGGAAACACCATATATTTT
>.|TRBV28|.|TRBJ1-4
CASNRSPPNEKLFF
TGTGCCAGCAACCGGAGCCCCCCTAATGAAAAACTGTTTTTT
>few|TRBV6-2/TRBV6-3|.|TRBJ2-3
CASSYSFRGGADTQYF
TGTGCCAGCAGTTATAGTTTCAGGGGAGGTGCAGATACGCAGTATTTT
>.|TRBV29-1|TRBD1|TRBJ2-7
CSVEGLGQGSYEQYF
TGCAGCGTTGAAGGTCTGGGACAGGGTTCCTACGAGCAGTACTTC